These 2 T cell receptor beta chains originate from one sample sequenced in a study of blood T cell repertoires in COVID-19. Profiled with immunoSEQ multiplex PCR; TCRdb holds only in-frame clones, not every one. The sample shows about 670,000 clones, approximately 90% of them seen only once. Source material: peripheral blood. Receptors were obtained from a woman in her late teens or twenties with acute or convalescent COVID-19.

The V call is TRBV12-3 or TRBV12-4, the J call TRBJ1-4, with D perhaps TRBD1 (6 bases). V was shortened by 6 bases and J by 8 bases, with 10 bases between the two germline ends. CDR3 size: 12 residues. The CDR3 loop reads CASSPRGEKLFF. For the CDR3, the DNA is TGTGCCAGCAGCCCGAGGGGGGAAAAACTGTTTTTT.

CDR3 DNA: TGCAGTGCTAGAGGTGCCTCGGGAGCTTTCTTT. This gives the protein CSARGASGAFF. This sequence joins TRBV20-1 and TRBJ1-1; unclear D gene. The V end was cut by 1 base, the J end by 10 bases, with 10 bases between. CDR3 length: 11 amino acids. The V gene's germline CDR1 is DFQATT and CDR2 SNEGSKA (reference sequence).